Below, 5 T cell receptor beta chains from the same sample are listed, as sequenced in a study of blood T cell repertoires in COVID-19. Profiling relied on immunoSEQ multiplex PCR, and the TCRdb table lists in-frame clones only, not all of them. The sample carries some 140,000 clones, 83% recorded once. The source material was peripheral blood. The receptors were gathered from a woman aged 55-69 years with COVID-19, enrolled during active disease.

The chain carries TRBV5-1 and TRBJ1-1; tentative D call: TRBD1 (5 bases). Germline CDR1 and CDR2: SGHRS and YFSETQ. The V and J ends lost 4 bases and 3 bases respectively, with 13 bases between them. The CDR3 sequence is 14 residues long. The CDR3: CASSERGVDTEAFF. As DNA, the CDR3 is TGCGCCAGCAGCGAACGGGGGGTGGACACTGAAGCTTTCTTT. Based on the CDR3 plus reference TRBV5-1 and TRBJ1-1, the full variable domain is KAGVTQTPRYLIKTRGQQVTLSCSPISGHRSVSWYQQTPGQGLQFLFEYFSETQRNKGNFPGRFSGRQFSNSRSEMNVSTLELGDSALYLCASSERGVDTEAFFGQGTRLTVV.

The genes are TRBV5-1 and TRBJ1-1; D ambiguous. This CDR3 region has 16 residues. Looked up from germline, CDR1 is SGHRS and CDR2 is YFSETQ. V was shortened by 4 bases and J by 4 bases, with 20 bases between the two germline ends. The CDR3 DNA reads TGCGCCAGCAGCCGCGGAGGCATTCGTTCTATCACTGAAGCTTTCTTT. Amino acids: CASSRGGIRSITEAFF.

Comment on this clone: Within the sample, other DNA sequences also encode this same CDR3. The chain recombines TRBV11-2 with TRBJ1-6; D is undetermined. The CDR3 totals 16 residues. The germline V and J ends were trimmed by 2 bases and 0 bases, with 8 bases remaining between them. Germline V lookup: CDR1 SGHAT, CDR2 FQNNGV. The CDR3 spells CASSLSGSSYNSPLHF. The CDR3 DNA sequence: TGTGCCAGCAGCTTATCTGGGAGCTCCTATAATTCACCCCTCCACTTT.

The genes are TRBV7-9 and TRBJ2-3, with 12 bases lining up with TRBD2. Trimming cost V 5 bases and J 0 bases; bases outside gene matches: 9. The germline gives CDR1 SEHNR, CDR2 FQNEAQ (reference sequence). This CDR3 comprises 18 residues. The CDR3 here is CASSLTSGGITSTDTQYF. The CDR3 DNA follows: TGTGCCAGCAGCCTAACTAGCGGGGGGATTACTAGCACAGATACGCAGTATTTT.

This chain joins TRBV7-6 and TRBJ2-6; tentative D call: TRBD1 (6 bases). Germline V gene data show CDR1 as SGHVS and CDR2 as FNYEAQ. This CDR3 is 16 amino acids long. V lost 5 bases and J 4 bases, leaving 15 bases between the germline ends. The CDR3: CASSVTGRSGANVLTF. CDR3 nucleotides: TGTGCCAGCAGCGTTACAGGGCGTTCCGGGGCCAACGTCCTGACTTTC.